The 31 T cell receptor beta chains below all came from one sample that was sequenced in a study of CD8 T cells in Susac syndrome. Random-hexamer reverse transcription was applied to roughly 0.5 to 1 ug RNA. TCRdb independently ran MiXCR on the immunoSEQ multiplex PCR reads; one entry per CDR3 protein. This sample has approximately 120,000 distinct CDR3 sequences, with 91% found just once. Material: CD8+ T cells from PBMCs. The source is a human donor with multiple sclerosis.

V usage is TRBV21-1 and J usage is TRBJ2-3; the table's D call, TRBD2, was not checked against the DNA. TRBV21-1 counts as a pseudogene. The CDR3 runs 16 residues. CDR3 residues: CASSKRNYPVLDTQYF. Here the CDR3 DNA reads TGTGCCAGCAGCAAACGGAACTACCCCGTCTTAGATACGCAGTATTTT.

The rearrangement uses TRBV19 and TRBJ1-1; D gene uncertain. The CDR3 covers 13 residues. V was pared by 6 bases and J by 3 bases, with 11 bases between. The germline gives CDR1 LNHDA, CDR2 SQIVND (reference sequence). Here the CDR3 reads CASSHPHDTEAFF. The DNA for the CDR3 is TGTGCCAGTAGCCACCCCCACGACACTGAAGCTTTCTTT.

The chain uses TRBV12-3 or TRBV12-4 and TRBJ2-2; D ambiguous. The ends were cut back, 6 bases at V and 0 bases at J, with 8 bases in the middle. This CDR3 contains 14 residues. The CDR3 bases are TGTGCCAGCAGCCCGACGACGAACACCGGGGAGCTGTTTTTT. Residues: CASSPTTNTGELFF.

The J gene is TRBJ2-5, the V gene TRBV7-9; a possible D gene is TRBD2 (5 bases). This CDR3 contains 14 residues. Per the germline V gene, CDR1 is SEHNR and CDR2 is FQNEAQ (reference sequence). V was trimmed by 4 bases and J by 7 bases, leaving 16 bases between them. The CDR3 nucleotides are TGTGCCAGCAGCTCCTTTTCCCCCGGAGGGACCCAGTACTTC. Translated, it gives CASSSFSPGGTQYF.

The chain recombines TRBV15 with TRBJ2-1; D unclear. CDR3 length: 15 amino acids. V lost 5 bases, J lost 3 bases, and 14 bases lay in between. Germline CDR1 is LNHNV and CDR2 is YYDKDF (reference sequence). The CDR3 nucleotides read TGTGCCACCAGCCTAAGGATGAGCTACTACAATGAGCAGTTCTTC. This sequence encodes CATSLRMSYYNEQFF.

CDR3 loop: CAIQDGGGGYTF. The CDR3 nucleotides read TGTGCCATCCAAGATGGGGGGGGAGGCTACACCTTC. The chain uses TRBV27 and TRBJ1-2; tentatively, D is TRBD1 (5 bases). Trimming removed 10 bases at V and 8 bases at J, with 17 bases between. Germline V CDR1 and CDR2: MNHEY, SMNVEV (reference sequence). The CDR3 is 12 residues long.

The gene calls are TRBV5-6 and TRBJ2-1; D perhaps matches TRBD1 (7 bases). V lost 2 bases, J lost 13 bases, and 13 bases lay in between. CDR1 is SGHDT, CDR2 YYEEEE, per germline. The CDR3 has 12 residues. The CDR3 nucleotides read TGTGCCAGCAGCTTCCAGGGGGGTATTCAGTTCTTC. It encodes CASSFQGGIQFF.

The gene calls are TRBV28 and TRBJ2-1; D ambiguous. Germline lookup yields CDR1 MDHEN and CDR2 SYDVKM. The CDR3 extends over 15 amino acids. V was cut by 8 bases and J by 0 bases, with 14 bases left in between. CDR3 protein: CASLDPTSSYNEQFF. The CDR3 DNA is TGTGCCAGCCTAGACCCAACGAGCTCCTACAATGAGCAGTTCTTC.

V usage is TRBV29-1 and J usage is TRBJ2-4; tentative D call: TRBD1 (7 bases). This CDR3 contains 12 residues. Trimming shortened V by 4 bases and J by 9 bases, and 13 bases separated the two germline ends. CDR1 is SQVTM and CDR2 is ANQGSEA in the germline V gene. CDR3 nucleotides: TGCAGCGTTGCTGCAGGGGGGAGCATTCAGTACTTC. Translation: CSVAAGGSIQYF.

The CDR3 sequence: CACQRGGEYGYTF. The CDR3, as DNA: TGTGCCTGCCAAAGGGGGGGGGAGTATGGCTACACCTTC. The V gene is TRBV30, the J gene TRBJ1-2, with D tentatively TRBD1 (6 bases). The V gene lost 6 bases and the J gene lost 5 bases, with 16 bases spanning the gap. The CDR3 has 13 residues. The germline gives CDR1 GTSNPN, CDR2 SVGIG (reference sequence).

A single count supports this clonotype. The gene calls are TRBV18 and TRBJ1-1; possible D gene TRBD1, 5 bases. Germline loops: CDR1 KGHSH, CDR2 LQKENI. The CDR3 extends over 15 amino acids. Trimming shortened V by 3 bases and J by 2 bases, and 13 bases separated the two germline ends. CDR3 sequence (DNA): TGTGCCAGCTCACCCGAACGCCAGGGAAACACTGAAGCTTTCTTT. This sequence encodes CASSPERQGNTEAFF. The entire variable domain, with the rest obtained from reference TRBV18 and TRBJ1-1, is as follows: NAGVMQNPRHLVRRRGQEARLRCSPMKGHSHVYWYRQLPEEGLKFMVYLQKENIIDESGMPKERFSAEFPKEGPSILRIQQVVRGDSAAYFCASSPERQGNTEAFFGQGTRLTVV.

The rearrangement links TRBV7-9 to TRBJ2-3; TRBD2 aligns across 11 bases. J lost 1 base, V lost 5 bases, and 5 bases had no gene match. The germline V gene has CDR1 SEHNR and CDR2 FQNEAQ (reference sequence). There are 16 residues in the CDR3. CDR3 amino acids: CASSHLLAGGTDTQYF. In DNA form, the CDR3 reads TGTGCCAGCAGCCACCTACTAGCGGGAGGCACAGATACGCAGTATTTT.

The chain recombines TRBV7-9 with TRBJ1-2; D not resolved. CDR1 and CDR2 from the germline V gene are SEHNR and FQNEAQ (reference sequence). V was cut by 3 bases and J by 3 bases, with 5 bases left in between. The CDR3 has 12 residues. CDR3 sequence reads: CASSLADYGYTF. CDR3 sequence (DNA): TGTGCCAGCAGCTTGGCGGACTATGGCTACACCTTC.

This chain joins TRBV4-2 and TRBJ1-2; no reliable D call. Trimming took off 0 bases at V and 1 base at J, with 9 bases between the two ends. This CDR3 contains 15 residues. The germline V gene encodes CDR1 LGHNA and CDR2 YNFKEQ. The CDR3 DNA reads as TGTGCCAGCAGCCAAGAAGTGGGCGTTAACTATGGCTACACCTTC. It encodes CASSQEVGVNYGYTF.

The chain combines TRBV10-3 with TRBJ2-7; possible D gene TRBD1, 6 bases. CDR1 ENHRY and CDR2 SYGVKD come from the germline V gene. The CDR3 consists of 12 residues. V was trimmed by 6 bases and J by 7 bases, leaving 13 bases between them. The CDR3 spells CAISQGQGEQYF. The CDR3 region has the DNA TGTGCCATCAGCCAGGGGCAGGGTGAGCAGTACTTC.

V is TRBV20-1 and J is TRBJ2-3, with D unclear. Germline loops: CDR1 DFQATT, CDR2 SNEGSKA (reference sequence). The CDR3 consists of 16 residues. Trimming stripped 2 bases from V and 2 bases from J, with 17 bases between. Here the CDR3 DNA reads TGCAGTGCTAGACCATGGGGTTCTCCGACCACAGATACGCAGTATTTT. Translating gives CSARPWGSPTTDTQYF.

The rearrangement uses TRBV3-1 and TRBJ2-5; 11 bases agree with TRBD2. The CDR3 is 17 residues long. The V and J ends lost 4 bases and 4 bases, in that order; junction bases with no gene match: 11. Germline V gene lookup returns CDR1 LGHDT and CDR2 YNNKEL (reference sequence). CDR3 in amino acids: CASSLGLAGGRGETQYF. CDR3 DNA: TGTGCCAGCAGCCTAGGTCTAGCGGGGGGCCGGGGAGAGACCCAGTACTTC.

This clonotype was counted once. The CDR3 reads CASSPGVGYEQYF. Written as DNA, the CDR3 is TGTGCCAGCAGCCCCGGGGTGGGCTACGAGCAGTACTTC. The V gene is TRBV3-1, the J gene TRBJ2-7, with TRBD2 as a possible D gene (5 bases). Germline assignment: CDR1 LGHDT and CDR2 YNNKEL (reference sequence). Trimming stripped 4 bases from V and 3 bases from J, with 10 bases between. The CDR3 extends over 13 amino acids.

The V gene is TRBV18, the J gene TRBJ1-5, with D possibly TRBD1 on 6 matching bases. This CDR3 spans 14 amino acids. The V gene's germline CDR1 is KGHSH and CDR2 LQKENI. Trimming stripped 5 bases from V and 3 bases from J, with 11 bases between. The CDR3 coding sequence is TGTGCCAGCTCAGCATACAGGGTCAATCAGCCCCAGCATTTT. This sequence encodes CASSAYRVNQPQHF.

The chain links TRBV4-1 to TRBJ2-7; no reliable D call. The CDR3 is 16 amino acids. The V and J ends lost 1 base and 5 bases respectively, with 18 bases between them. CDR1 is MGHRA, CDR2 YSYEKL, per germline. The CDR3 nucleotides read TGCGCCAGCAGCCAAGGGACCAGGTTGTCCCCCCACGAGCAGTACTTC. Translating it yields CASSQGTRLSPHEQYF.

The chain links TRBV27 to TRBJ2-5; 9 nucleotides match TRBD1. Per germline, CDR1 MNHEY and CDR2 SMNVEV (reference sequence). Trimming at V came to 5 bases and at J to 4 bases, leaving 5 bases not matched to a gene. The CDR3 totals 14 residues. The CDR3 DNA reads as TGTGCCAGCAGTCCGACAGGGGGAGGAGAGACCCAGTACTTC. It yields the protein CASSPTGGGETQYF.

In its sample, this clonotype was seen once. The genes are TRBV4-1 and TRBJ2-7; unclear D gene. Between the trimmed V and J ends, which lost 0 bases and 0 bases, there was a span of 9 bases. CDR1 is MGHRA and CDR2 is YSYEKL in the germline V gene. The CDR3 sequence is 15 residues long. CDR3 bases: TGCGCCAGCAGCCAAGATATAGAGGACTCCTACGAGCAGTACTTC. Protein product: CASSQDIEDSYEQYF.

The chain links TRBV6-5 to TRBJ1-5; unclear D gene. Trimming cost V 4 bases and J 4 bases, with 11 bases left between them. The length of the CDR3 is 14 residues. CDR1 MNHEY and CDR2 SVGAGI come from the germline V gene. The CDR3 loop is CASSSYDGNQPQHF. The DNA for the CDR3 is TGTGCCAGCAGTTCCTATGACGGGAATCAGCCCCAGCATTTT.

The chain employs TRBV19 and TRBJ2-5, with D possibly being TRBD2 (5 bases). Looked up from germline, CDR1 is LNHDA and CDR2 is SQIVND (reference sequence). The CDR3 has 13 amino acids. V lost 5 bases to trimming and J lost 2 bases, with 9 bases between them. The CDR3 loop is CASSLPGQETQYF. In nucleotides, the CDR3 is TGTGCCAGTAGTCTACCGGGACAAGAGACCCAGTACTTC.

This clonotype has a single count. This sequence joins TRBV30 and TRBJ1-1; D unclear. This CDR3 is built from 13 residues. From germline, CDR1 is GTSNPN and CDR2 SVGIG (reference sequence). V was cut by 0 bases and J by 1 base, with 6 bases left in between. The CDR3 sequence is CAWSVLENTEAFF. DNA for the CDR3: TGTGCCTGGAGTGTACTCGAGAACACTGAAGCTTTCTTT.

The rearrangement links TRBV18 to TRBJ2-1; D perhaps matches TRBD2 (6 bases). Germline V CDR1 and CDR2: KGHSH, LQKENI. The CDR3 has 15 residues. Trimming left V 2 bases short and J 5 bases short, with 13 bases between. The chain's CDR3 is CASSPGGGGDNEQFF. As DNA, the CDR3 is TGTGCCAGCTCACCAGGGGGAGGAGGGGACAATGAGCAGTTCTTC.

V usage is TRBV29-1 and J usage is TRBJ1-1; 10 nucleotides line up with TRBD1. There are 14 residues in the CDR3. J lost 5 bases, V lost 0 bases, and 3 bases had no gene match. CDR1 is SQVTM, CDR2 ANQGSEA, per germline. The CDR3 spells CSVEEDRGVTEAFF. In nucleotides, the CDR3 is TGCAGCGTTGAAGAGGACAGGGGGGTAACTGAAGCTTTCTTT.

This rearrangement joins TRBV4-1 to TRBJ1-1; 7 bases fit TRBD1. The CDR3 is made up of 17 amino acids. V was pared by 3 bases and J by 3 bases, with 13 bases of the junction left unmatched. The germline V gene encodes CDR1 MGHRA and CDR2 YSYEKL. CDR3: CASSQTGTVAEDTEAFF. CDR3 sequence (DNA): TGCGCCAGCAGCCAGACCGGGACAGTCGCAGAGGACACTGAAGCTTTCTTT.

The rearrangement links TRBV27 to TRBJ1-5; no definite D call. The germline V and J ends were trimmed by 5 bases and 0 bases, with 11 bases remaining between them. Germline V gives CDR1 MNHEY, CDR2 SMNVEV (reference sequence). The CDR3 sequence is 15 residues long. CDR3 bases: TGTGCCAGCAGTCCCCTGGAGGATAGCAATCAGCCCCAGCATTTT. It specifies CASSPLEDSNQPQHF.

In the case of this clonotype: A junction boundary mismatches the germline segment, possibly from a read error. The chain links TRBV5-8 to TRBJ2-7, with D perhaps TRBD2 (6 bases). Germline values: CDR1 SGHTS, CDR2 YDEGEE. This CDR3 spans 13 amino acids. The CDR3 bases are TGTGCCAGCGGCTTCGGGGGAATCTACGAGCAGTACTTC. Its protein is CASGFGGIYEQYF.

CDR3 bases: TGTGCCAGCAGCTTGGAGGAGGGGGGCACTGAAGCTTTCTTT. Its protein product is CASSLEEGGTEAFF. V and J are TRBV5-4 and TRBJ1-1; the D gene is possibly TRBD1 (6 bases). The germline V and J ends were trimmed by 0 bases and 4 bases, with 10 bases remaining between them. Germline loops: CDR1 SGHNT, CDR2 YYREEE (reference sequence). This CDR3 spans 14 amino acids.